This T cell receptor beta chain was identified during a study of blood T cell repertoires in COVID-19. This clone was recorded only once. Germline lookup yields CDR1 MNHEY and CDR2 SVGAGI. The V and J ends lost 2 bases and 1 base respectively, with 11 bases between them. The CDR3 runs to 15 residues. Generated by immunoSEQ multiplex PCR, the TCRdb table keeps only in-frame clones and is missing some. Counted here are more than 200,000 clones, 80% to 90% occurring once; the ten biggest clones make up under 12%. Input material: peripheral blood. The rearrangement links TRBV6-5 to TRBJ1-1, with a weak D call TRBD1 (6 bases). This receptor was taken from a woman of 80 years or more with COVID-19, enrolled during active disease. CDR3 nucleotide sequence: TGTGCCAGCAGTTACCGGGGGGCGCGGAACACTGAAGCTTTCTTT. This encodes CASSYRGARNTEAFF.